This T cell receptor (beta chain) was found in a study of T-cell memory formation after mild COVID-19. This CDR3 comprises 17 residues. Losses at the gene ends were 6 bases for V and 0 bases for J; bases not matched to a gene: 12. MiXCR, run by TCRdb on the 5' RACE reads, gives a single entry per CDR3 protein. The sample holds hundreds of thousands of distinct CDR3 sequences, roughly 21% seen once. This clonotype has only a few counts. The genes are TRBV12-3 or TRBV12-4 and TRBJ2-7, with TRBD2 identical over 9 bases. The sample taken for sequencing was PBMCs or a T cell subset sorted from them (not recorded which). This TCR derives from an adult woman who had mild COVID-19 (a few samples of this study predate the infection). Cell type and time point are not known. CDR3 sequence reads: CASRWSFGGGDSYEQYF. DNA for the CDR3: TGTGCCAGCAGATGGTCTTTCGGCGGGGGGGACTCCTACGAGCAGTACTTC.